The 21 T cell receptor beta chains in this list originate from one sample, sequenced in a study of somatic mutations in cytotoxic T cells in rheumatoid arthritis. TCRdb's table, derived via immunoSEQ multiplex PCR, lists solely in-frame clones and lacks some. This sample has roughly 30,000 clones; around 86% occur once, and the top ten carry 8.4%. The material sequenced was CD8+ T cells sorted from blood. These receptor sequences come from an adult with rheumatoid arthritis.

The V and J genes are TRBV27 and TRBJ2-6; D uncertain. V lost 1 base and J 0 bases, leaving 4 bases between the germline ends. The germline gives CDR1 MNHEY, CDR2 SMNVEV (reference sequence). The CDR3 length is 15 residues. CDR3 DNA: TGTGCCAGCAGTTTATGGGACTCTGGGGCCAACGTCCTGACTTTC. Translated, it gives CASSLWDSGANVLTF.

The chain recombines TRBV9 with TRBJ2-5; 10 positions agree with TRBD2. Trimming removed 3 bases from V and 5 bases from J; junction bases left unmatched: 7. The CDR3 totals 15 residues. Germline V gene data show CDR1 as SGDLS and CDR2 as YYNGEE. The CDR3 sequence is CASSGSGGAGETQYF. CDR3 nucleotides: TGTGCCAGCAGCGGCAGCGGGGGGGCCGGGGAGACCCAGTACTTC.

V gene TRBV19 combines with J gene TRBJ2-4; D could derive from TRBD1 or TRBD2 (6 bases each). The germline V and J ends were trimmed by 8 bases and 7 bases, with 12 bases remaining between them. This CDR3 region has 12 residues. CDR1 LNHDA and CDR2 SQIVND come from the germline V gene (reference sequence). The CDR3 region has the DNA TGTGCCAGTCGGGGGCTCGGGAACATTCAGTACTTC. Amino acids: CASRGLGNIQYF.

This clone has just a few counts. V and J are TRBV7-8 and TRBJ2-3; D uncertain. Germline CDR1 and CDR2: SGHVS and FQNEAQ. Trimming took 5 bases from V and 4 from J, leaving 13 bases between them. CDR3 length: 14 amino acids. CDR3 region: CASSPGERADTQYF. CDR3 nucleotide sequence: TGTGCCAGCAGCCCAGGAGAAAGGGCAGATACGCAGTATTTT.

The chain combines TRBV19 with TRBJ2-3; no clear D gene. Looked up from germline, CDR1 is LNHDA and CDR2 is SQIVND (reference sequence). The CDR3 length is 11 residues. The V and J ends lost 6 bases and 2 bases respectively, with 3 bases between them. The CDR3 reads CASRTTDTQYF. CDR3 nucleotides: TGTGCCAGTAGGACCACAGATACGCAGTATTTT.

The rearrangement links TRBV28 to TRBJ1-5; TRBD1 is a possible D gene (6 bases). Trimming stripped 7 bases from V and 11 bases from J, with 18 bases between. The germline V gene encodes CDR1 MDHEN and CDR2 SYDVKM. This CDR3 has 13 amino acids. The CDR3, as DNA: TGTGCCAGCAAAAGCGGGGGGGCAAGGGCCCAGCATTTT. This gives the protein CASKSGGARAQHF.

This chain links TRBV11-3 with TRBJ2-5; 9 bases are a match to TRBD2. The junction had 10 bases not matched to a gene; V was cut back by 3 bases and J by 5 bases. Germline V gene lookup returns CDR1 SGHNT and CDR2 YENEEA. This CDR3 comprises 16 residues. DNA for the CDR3: TGTGCCAGCAGCTTGTATCCGCGGGGGGGCCGGGAGACCCAGTACTTC. It codes for CASSLYPRGGRETQYF. Based on the CDR3 plus reference TRBV11-3 and TRBJ2-5, the full variable domain is EAGVVQSPRYKIIEKKQPVAFWCNPISGHNTLYWYLQNLGQGPELLIRYENEEAVDDSQLPKDRFSAERLKGVDSTLKIQPAELGDSAVYLCASSLYPRGGRETQYFGPGTRLLVL.

The genes are TRBV5-4 and TRBJ1-1, with D possibly being TRBD1 (5 bases). This CDR3 has 15 amino acids. Germline V gene sequence: CDR1 SGHNT, CDR2 YYREEE (reference sequence). The V and J ends lost 3 bases and 4 bases respectively, with 16 bases between them. In nucleotides, the CDR3 is TGTGCCAGCAGCTCATCAGGGTGGGCTGGCACTGAAGCTTTCTTT. Its protein is CASSSSGWAGTEAFF. Full variable domain (missing parts from reference TRBV5-4 and TRBJ1-1): ETGVTQSPTHLIKTRGQQVTLRCSSQSGHNTVSWYQQALGQGPQFIFQYYREEENGRGNFPPRFSGLQFPNYSSELNVNALELDDSALYLCASSSSGWAGTEAFFGQGTRLTVV.

The rearrangement links TRBV28 to TRBJ1-1; D is perhaps TRBD1 (5 bases). V lost 10 bases and J 4 bases, leaving 16 bases between the germline ends. Germline loops: CDR1 MDHEN, CDR2 SYDVKM. This CDR3 comprises 13 residues. CDR3 sequence reads: CATRDSGGTEAFF. The CDR3 DNA sequence: TGTGCCACCCGGGACTCGGGAGGCACTGAAGCTTTCTTT.

This chain uses TRBV18 with TRBJ2-7, with TRBD1 matching over 7 bases. J lost 3 bases, V lost 1 base, and 0 bases had no gene match. Germline V gives CDR1 KGHSH, CDR2 LQKENI. This CDR3 contains 13 residues. The CDR3 reads CASSPRDSYEQYF. Here the CDR3 DNA reads TGTGCCAGCTCACCACGGGACAGCTACGAGCAGTACTTC.

This clone was recorded only once. This chain connects TRBV21-1 to TRBJ1-4; TRBD1 is taken as the D call from the table, unchecked against the DNA. TRBV21-1 is a recognized pseudogene. The CDR3 sequence is 15 residues long. The CDR3, as DNA: TGTGCCAGCAGCCTAGGGGACAGGGTGAATGAAAAACTGTTTTTT. Protein: CASSLGDRVNEKLFF.

The chain is built from TRBV6-5 and TRBJ1-6; 8 nucleotides match TRBD1. In germline, CDR1 is MNHEY, CDR2 SVGAGI. The CDR3 covers 13 residues. V was pared by 10 bases and J by 10 bases, with 9 bases of the junction left unmatched. As DNA, the CDR3 is TGTGCCACTGCGGGACAGGTGCAATCACCCCTCCACTTT. Protein sequence: CATAGQVQSPLHF.

The CDR3 reads CASTPSGTNTEAFF. The DNA for the CDR3 is TGTGCCAGTACCCCGTCAGGGACGAACACTGAAGCTTTCTTT. The genes are TRBV19 and TRBJ1-1; a weak D match, TRBD1 (5 bases). V was clipped by 7 bases and J by 1 base, with 13 bases between them. The CDR3 has 14 residues. Per germline, CDR1 LNHDA and CDR2 SQIVND (reference sequence). The entire variable domain, with the rest obtained from reference TRBV19 and TRBJ1-1, is as follows: DGGITQSPKYLFRKEGQNVTLSCEQNLNHDAMYWYRQDPGQGLRLIYYSQIVNDFQKGDIAEGYSVSREKKESFPLTVTSAQKNPTAFYLCASTPSGTNTEAFFGQGTRLTVV.

This chain links TRBV13 with TRBJ2-5; a weak D match, TRBD2 (6 bases). Germline V gene lookup returns CDR1 PRHDT and CDR2 FYEKMQ (reference sequence). The ends were cut back, 0 bases at V and 7 bases at J, with 18 bases in the middle. This CDR3 has 16 residues. The CDR3, as DNA: TGTGCCAGCAGCTTAGGGTCGACGGGAGAGGTTGGGACCCAGTACTTC. This translates into CASSLGSTGEVGTQYF. Full variable domain (outside the CDR3, taken from reference TRBV13 and TRBJ2-5): AAGVIQSPRHLIKEKRETATLKCYPIPRHDTVYWYQQGPGQDPQFLISFYEKMQSDKGSIPDRFSAQQFSDYHSELNMSSLELGDSALYFCASSLGSTGEVGTQYFGPGTRLLVL.

This clone occurred once. The chain uses TRBV7-9 and TRBJ1-5; D gene unclear. V lost 1 base and J lost 7, with 11 bases in between. This CDR3 spans 14 amino acids. The germline V gene has CDR1 SEHNR and CDR2 FQNEAQ (reference sequence). CDR3 residues: CASSLGGVDQPQHF. The DNA of the CDR3 is TGTGCCAGCAGCTTAGGTGGGGTAGACCAGCCCCAGCATTTT. The whole variable domain, remainder taken from reference TRBV7-9 and TRBJ1-5, is DTGVSQNPRHKITKRGQNVTFRCDPISEHNRLYWYRQTLGQGPEFLTYFQNEAQLEKSRLLSDRFSAERPKGSFSTLEIQRTEQGDSAMYLCASSLGGVDQPQHFGDGTRLSIL.

This chain joins TRBV28 and TRBJ1-2, with TRBD1 as a possible D gene (5 bases). The germline V gene encodes CDR1 MDHEN and CDR2 SYDVKM. The CDR3 runs 16 residues. V was pared by 8 bases and J by 8 bases, with 27 bases between. CDR3 sequence reads: CASLGPLAIGGWGYTF. In nucleotides, the CDR3 is TGTGCCAGCCTGGGTCCCTTGGCTATCGGGGGTTGGGGCTACACCTTC.

This chain uses TRBV5-1 with TRBJ2-2; D possibly corresponds to TRBD2 (5 bases). The CDR3 has 15 amino acids. Germline loops: CDR1 SGHRS, CDR2 YFSETQ. V gave up 3 bases and J gave up 2 bases, with 11 bases separating them. The CDR3 DNA follows: TGCGCCAGCAGCTCTGAGGGCAGTAACACCGGGGAGCTGTTTTTT. Translating it yields CASSSEGSNTGELFF.

This chain uses TRBV9 with TRBJ1-1; 8 bases are a match to TRBD1. The germline V gene encodes CDR1 SGDLS and CDR2 YYNGEE. CDR3 length: 15 amino acids. The V gene end was trimmed by 4 bases and the J gene end by 1 base; junction bases not matched to a gene: 6. The CDR3: CASSITGTGNTEAFF. CDR3 in DNA: TGTGCCAGCAGCATAACCGGGACAGGGAACACTGAAGCTTTCTTT.

V gene TRBV6-4 combines with J gene TRBJ2-3; 12 bases align to TRBD2. Germline assignment: CDR1 MRHNA and CDR2 SNTAGT. V shed 4 bases, J shed 1 base, and the junction held 0 bases outside the gene matches. The CDR3 has 15 amino acids. CDR3 sequence reads: CASSASGGGTDTQYF. CDR3 coding DNA: TGTGCCAGCAGTGCTAGCGGGGGGGGCACAGATACGCAGTATTTT.

The chain uses TRBV7-9 and TRBJ1-4, with D perhaps matching TRBD1 (5 bases). V lost 5 bases, J lost 2 bases, and 12 bases lay in between. Looked up from germline, CDR1 is SEHNR and CDR2 is FQNEAQ (reference sequence). The CDR3 totals 15 residues. CDR3 DNA sequence: TGTGCCAGCAGCCCAACAGGTAGCACTAATGAAAAACTGTTTTTT. It is translated as CASSPTGSTNEKLFF.

The chain uses TRBV6-4 and TRBJ2-1, with 8 bases matching TRBD2. Trimming at V came to 4 bases and at J to 3 bases, leaving 5 bases not matched to a gene. Germline V gene lookup returns CDR1 MRHNA and CDR2 SNTAGT. The CDR3 contains 15 residues. In nucleotides, the CDR3 is TGTGCCAGCAGTGTTTCAGCGGGGGACTACAATGAGCAGTTCTTC. Its translation: CASSVSAGDYNEQFF.